This T cell receptor (beta chain) is drawn from a study of T-cell reconstitution after alpha-beta-depleted transplantation in children. Unique molecular identifiers were built into the TCRbeta library. In TCRdb, the PCR reads were re-called with MiXCR into one record per CDR3 protein. The sample includes about 440,000 distinct CDR3 sequences, around 46% of them seen just once. The length of the CDR3 is 15 residues. The V gene end was trimmed by 5 bases and the J gene end by 3 bases; junction bases not matched to a gene: 7. Per germline, CDR1 DFQATT and CDR2 SNEGSKA (reference sequence). The clonotype comes from a girl aged 2 to 10 with aplastic anemia, due to receive a stem cell transplant. J is TRBJ2-5 and V is TRBV20-1, with 12 bases matching TRBD2. Here the sequenced sample was PBMCs, taken before TCRalphabeta/CD19-depleted stem cell transplant. The CDR3 spells CSASTSGRGKETQYF. The CDR3 DNA is TGCAGTGCTTCGACTAGCGGGAGAGGGAAAGAGACCCAGTACTTC.